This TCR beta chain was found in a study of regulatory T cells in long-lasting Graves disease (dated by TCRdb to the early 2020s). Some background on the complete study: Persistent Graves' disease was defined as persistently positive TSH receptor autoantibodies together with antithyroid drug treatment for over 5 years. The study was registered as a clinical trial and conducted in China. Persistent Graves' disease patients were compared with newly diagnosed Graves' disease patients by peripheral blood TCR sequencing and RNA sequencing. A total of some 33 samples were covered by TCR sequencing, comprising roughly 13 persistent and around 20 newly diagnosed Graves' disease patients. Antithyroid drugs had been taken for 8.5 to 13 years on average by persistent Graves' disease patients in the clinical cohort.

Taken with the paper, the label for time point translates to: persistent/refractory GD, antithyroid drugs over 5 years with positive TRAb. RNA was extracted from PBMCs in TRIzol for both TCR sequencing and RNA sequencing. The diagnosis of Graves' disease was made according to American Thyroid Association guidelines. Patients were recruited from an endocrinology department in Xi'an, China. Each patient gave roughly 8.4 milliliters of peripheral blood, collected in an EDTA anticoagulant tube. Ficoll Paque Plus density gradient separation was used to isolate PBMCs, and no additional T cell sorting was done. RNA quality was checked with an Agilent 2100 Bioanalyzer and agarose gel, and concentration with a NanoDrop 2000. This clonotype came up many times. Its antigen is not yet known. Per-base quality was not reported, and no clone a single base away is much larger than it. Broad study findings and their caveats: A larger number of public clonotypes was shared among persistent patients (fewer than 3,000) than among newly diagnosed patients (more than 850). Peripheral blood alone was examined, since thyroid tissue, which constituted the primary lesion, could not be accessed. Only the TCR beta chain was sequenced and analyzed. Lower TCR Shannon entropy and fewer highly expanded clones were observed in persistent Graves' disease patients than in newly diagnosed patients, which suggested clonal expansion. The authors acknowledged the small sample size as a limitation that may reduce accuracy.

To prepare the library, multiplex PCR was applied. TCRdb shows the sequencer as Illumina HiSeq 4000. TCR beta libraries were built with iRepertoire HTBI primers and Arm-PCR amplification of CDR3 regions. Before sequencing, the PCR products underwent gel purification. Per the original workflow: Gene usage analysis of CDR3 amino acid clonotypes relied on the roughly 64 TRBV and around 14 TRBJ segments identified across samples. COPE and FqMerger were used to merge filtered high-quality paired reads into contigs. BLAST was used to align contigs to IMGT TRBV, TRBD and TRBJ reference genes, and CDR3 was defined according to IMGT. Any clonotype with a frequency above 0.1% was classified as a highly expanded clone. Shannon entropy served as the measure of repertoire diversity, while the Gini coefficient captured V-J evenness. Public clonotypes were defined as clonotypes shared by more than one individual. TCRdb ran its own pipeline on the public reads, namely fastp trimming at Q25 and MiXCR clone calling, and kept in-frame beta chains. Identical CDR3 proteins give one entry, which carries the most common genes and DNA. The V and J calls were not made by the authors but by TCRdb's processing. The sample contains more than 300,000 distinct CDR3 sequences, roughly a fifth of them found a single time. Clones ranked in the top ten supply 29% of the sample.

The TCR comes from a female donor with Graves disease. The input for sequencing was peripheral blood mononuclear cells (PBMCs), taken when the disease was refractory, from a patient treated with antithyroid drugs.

The base sequence is TGTGCCAGCAGCACAATCTTAGGCCAACAGGGGCAAAACTATGGCTACACCTTC. This encodes CASSTILGQQGQNYGYTF. This chain is built from TRBV7-8 and TRBJ1-2; 7 junctional bases match TRBD1. CDR1 SGHVS and CDR2 FQNEAQ are derived from the germline V gene. There are 18 amino acids in the CDR3, from cysteine to phenylalanine inclusive. Only the CDR3 DNA is retained, 54 bases long and in frame from the first base. Trimming accounts for 5 bases at V and 2 bases at J, while the number of junction bases matched to no gene is 17.